This is a list of T cell receptor beta chains from one sample in a study of T cell responses to AZD1222 COVID-19 vaccine. Clones were sequenced by immunoSEQ multiplex PCR, and TCRdb holds only the in-frame ones, with some missing. Counted here are around 150,000 clones, more than 85% occurring once; the ten biggest clones make up roughly 3.5%. Here the sequenced sample was peripheral blood, taken 28 days after the second AZD1222 dose. Every receptor here comes from an adult who received the AZD1222 COVID-19 vaccine. The CDR3 runs from the conserved cysteine through the conserved F or W. Each record gives: J gene, D gene, V gene, clone size, CDR3 DNA, CDR3 protein. A D gene is named only where the DNA matches it firmly. Some rows have no size entry. The others give once, few or many, or a class for an expanded clone.

J: TRBJ2-1
D: TRBD1
V: TRBV6-1
size: few
DNA: TGTGCCAGCAGTGAGGGGGACAGGGCTTACAATGAGCAGTTCTTC
CDR3: CASSEGDRAYNEQFF

J: TRBJ2-7
D: TRBD2
V: TRBV5-4
size: .
DNA: TGTGCCAGCAGCCCGCGGACTAGCGGGAGTAACGAGCAGTACTTC
CDR3: CASSPRTSGSNEQYF

J: TRBJ1-4
D: .
V: TRBV3-1/TRBV3-2
size: .
DNA: TGTGCCAGCAGCCAAGGGAGGGGACCAAATGAAAAACTGTTTTTT
CDR3: CASSQGRGPNEKLFF

J: TRBJ1-6
D: .
V: TRBV4-1
size: once
DNA: TGCGCCAGCAGCCAAGAAAAACACGCGTCACCCCTCCACTTT
CDR3: CASSQEKHASPLHF

J: TRBJ1-5
D: .
V: TRBV28
size: .
DNA: TGTGCCAGCCTCCAACGAGGCCATAGCAATCAGCCCCAGCATTTT
CDR3: CASLQRGHSNQPQHF

J: TRBJ2-1
D: TRBD1
V: TRBV18
size: .
DNA: TGTGCCAGCTCACCACAATTTGGTGGGACAGGGCGAAATGAGCAGTTCTTC
CDR3: CASSPQFGGTGRNEQFF

J: TRBJ1-1
D: TRBD1
V: TRBV24-1
size: .
DNA: TGTGCCACCAGTGATCCGACAGGGACTGAAGCTTTCTTT
CDR3: CATSDPTGTEAFF

J: TRBJ2-2
D: .
V: TRBV7-3
size: .
DNA: TGTGCCAGCAGCTTAAATAAGGGAACCGGGGAGCTGTTTTTT
CDR3: CASSLNKGTGELFF

J: TRBJ2-5
D: TRBD2
V: TRBV2
size: .
DNA: TGTGCCAGCAGTCTGGGACTAGCGGGAGGGGAGACCCAGTACTTC
CDR3: CASSLGLAGGETQYF

J: TRBJ1-6
D: .
V: TRBV10-2
size: .
DNA: TGCGCCAGCTGCGCAGGGAGCTCCTATAATTCACCCCTCCACTTT
CDR3: CASCAGSSYNSPLHF

J: TRBJ2-1
D: TRBD1
V: TRBV7-6
size: .
DNA: TGTGCCAGCAGCTTGGACAGGGGGCGAAATGAGCAGTTCTTC
CDR3: CASSLDRGRNEQFF

J: TRBJ2-3
D: TRBD1
V: TRBV29-1
size: .
DNA: TGCAGCGATAGGACAGGGGAGGCAGATACGCAGTATTTT
CDR3: CSDRTGEADTQYF

J: TRBJ1-3
D: .
V: TRBV28
size: .
DNA: TGTGCCAGCAGCGCAGGGGCCGGAAACACCATATATTTT
CDR3: CASSAGAGNTIYF

J: TRBJ2-2
D: TRBD2
V: TRBV15
size: .
DNA: TGTGCCACCAGCAGAGAGGGAGGGGCGAACACCGGGGAGCTGTTTTTT
CDR3: CATSREGGANTGELFF

J: TRBJ1-1
D: .
V: TRBV6-2/TRBV6-3
size: .
DNA: TGTGCCAGCAGTTGGGGCAGGGGAACTGAAGCTTTCTTT
CDR3: CASSWGRGTEAFF

J: TRBJ1-5
D: .
V: TRBV5-8
size: .
DNA: TGTGCCAGCAGCTTGGTAGGACCCAATCAGCCCCAGCATTTT
CDR3: CASSLVGPNQPQHF

J: TRBJ2-2
D: .
V: TRBV5-1
size: .
DNA: TGCGCCAGCAGCTTCTCCTGGACGGAGAACACCGGGGAGCTGTTTTTT
CDR3: CASSFSWTENTGELFF

J: TRBJ2-3
D: .
V: TRBV29-1
size: .
DNA: TGCAGCGTTCTTCTAGGGACAACAGATACGCAGTATTTT
CDR3: CSVLLGTTDTQYF

J: TRBJ2-2
D: .
V: TRBV19
size: .
DNA: TGTGCCAGTAGGTACGGTCCGAACACCGGGGAGCTGTTTTTT
CDR3: CASRYGPNTGELFF

J: TRBJ2-1
D: TRBD2
V: TRBV5-4
size: .
DNA: TGTGCCAGCAGTCGTAGCGGGAGAAGGACCTACAATGAGCAGTTCTTC
CDR3: CASSRSGRRTYNEQFF

J: TRBJ1-1
D: .
V: TRBV5-5
size: .
DNA: TGTGCCAGCAGCTTGGAGTCGCAGGGGAACACTGAAGCTTTCTTT
CDR3: CASSLESQGNTEAFF

J: TRBJ1-1
D: TRBD1
V: TRBV15
size: .
DNA: TGTGCCACCAGCAGTCCCTTCAGGGGGTCTGAAAACACTGAAGCTTTCTTT
CDR3: CATSSPFRGSENTEAFF

J: TRBJ2-7
D: .
V: TRBV5-6
size: .
DNA: TGTGCCAGCAGCCTAACAGGGCTCTACGAGCAGTACTTC
CDR3: CASSLTGLYEQYF

J: TRBJ1-1
D: .
V: TRBV3-1/TRBV3-2
size: once
DNA: TGTGCCAGCAGCCAAGATGCCGGGGGTCGTGAAGCTTTCTTT
CDR3: CASSQDAGGREAFF

J: TRBJ2-1
D: TRBD2
V: TRBV28
size: .
DNA: TGTGCCAGCATAGACGCGGGAGCTTTGAATGAGCAGTTCTTC
CDR3: CASIDAGALNEQFF

J: TRBJ1-5
D: TRBD1
V: TRBV6-1
size: once
DNA: TGTGCCAGCAGTGCCTCTGGACAGGGGGCTGGGCAGCCCCAGCATTTT
CDR3: CASSASGQGAGQPQHF

J: TRBJ2-7
D: .
V: TRBV10-2
size: .
DNA: TGCGCCAGCCAGGGCTTCTCCTACGAGCAGTACTTC
CDR3: CASQGFSYEQYF

J: TRBJ2-7
D: TRBD1
V: TRBV12-3/TRBV12-4
size: .
DNA: TGTGCCAGCAGTTTAAGACAGGGTCGGGAGCAGTACTTC
CDR3: CASSLRQGREQYF

J: TRBJ2-6
D: .
V: TRBV6-5
size: .
DNA: TGTGCCAGCAGTCAACAGCTCTCTGGGGCCAACGTCCTGACTTTC
CDR3: CASSQQLSGANVLTF

J: TRBJ2-1
D: .
V: TRBV9
size: .
DNA: TGTGCCAGCAGCGCCCGGGACCTCAACAATGAGCAGTTCTTC
CDR3: CASSARDLNNEQFF

J: TRBJ2-1
D: .
V: TRBV24-1
size: once
DNA: TGTGCCACCAGTGACCCAGACCGACGGGATGAGCAGTTCTTC
CDR3: CATSDPDRRDEQFF

J: TRBJ1-2
D: .
V: TRBV20-1
size: .
DNA: TGCAGTGCTAGTGAGGACAGTAACTATGGCTACACCTTC
CDR3: CSASEDSNYGYTF

J: TRBJ1-1
D: .
V: TRBV9
size: .
DNA: TGTGCCAGCAGCGTCAGTCCACGGGGCGGCACTGAAGCTTTCTTT
CDR3: CASSVSPRGGTEAFF

J: TRBJ1-5
D: .
V: TRBV28
size: .
DNA: TGTGCCAGCCGGGACCCTAGCAATCAGCCCCAGCATTTT
CDR3: CASRDPSNQPQHF

J: TRBJ2-5
D: .
V: TRBV28
size: .
DNA: TGTGCCAGCAACAGGGGGGGGAGTGCCCAGTACTTC
CDR3: CASNRGGSAQYF

J: TRBJ2-7
D: .
V: TRBV10-3
size: .
DNA: TGTGCCATCAGTGGGCGCTACGAGCAGTACTTC
CDR3: CAISGRYEQYF

J: TRBJ2-2
D: .
V: TRBV27
size: .
DNA: TGTGCCAGCGGTGGGGACTGGAACACCGGGGAGCTGTTTTTT
CDR3: CASGGDWNTGELFF

J: TRBJ1-1
D: .
V: TRBV9
size: .
DNA: TGTGCCAGCAGCGGCGACTTGTTCGGGACTAAGGAAGCTTTCTTT
CDR3: CASSGDLFGTKEAFF

J: TRBJ1-2
D: .
V: TRBV28
size: .
DNA: TGTGCCACCGACGGATCAATATATGGCTACACCTTC
CDR3: CATDGSIYGYTF

J: TRBJ1-4
D: .
V: TRBV6-1
size: .
DNA: TGTGCCAGCAGTGAATCGTACAGCGCAACTAATGAAAAACTGTTTTTT
CDR3: CASSESYSATNEKLFF

J: TRBJ2-7
D: TRBD1
V: TRBV14
size: .
DNA: TGTGCCAGCAGCCAAGAGGGACAGGGTAGGACCTACGAGCAGTACTTC
CDR3: CASSQEGQGRTYEQYF

J: TRBJ2-7
D: TRBD1
V: TRBV28
size: .
DNA: TGTGCCAGCAGGAGGACAGGGTCCCTCGAGCAGTACTTC
CDR3: CASRRTGSLEQYF

J: TRBJ1-3
D: TRBD1
V: TRBV9
size: .
DNA: TGTGCCAGCAGCGAGACCATACAGGGGATTAGCTCTGGAAACACCATATATTTT
CDR3: CASSETIQGISSGNTIYF

J: TRBJ1-3
D: .
V: TRBV10-3
size: .
DNA: TGTGCCATCAGAAAAACAGGGAGTGGAAACACCATATATTTT
CDR3: CAIRKTGSGNTIYF

J: TRBJ1-2
D: TRBD1
V: TRBV18
size: once
DNA: TGTGCCAGCTCACCCAAAGGGGACAGGGGTTTCTATGGCTACACCTTC
CDR3: CASSPKGDRGFYGYTF

J: TRBJ2-6
D: TRBD1
V: TRBV7-3
size: .
DNA: TGTGCCAGCAGCCCGGTACCGGGACAGGGAAGGGGGGCCAACGTCCTGACTTTC
CDR3: CASSPVPGQGRGANVLTF

J: TRBJ2-2
D: TRBD2
V: TRBV24-1
size: once
DNA: TGTGCCACCAGTGACTGGACTAGCGGGAAGAGCACCGGGGAGCTGTTTTTT
CDR3: CATSDWTSGKSTGELFF

J: TRBJ1-2
D: .
V: TRBV24-1
size: .
DNA: TGTGCCACCAGTAACCCCAGGGGATATGGCTACACCTTC
CDR3: CATSNPRGYGYTF

J: TRBJ2-7
D: TRBD2
V: TRBV6-2/TRBV6-3
size: .
DNA: TGTGCCAGCAGTTACTCGGCTAGCGGTTCTCCCTACGAGCAGTACTTC
CDR3: CASSYSASGSPYEQYF

J: TRBJ2-3
D: .
V: TRBV5-8
size: .
DNA: TGTGCCAGCAGCTTGGGGGCCAGCACAGATACGCAGTATTTT
CDR3: CASSLGASTDTQYF

J: TRBJ1-1
D: .
V: TRBV2
size: .
DNA: TGTGCCAGCAGTGAGGGGCCGTTCACTGAAGCTTTCTTT
CDR3: CASSEGPFTEAFF

J: TRBJ2-7
D: TRBD2
V: TRBV28
size: .
DNA: TGTGCCAGCAGTTTCCTCTTAGCGGGGCCCTACGAGCAGTACTTC
CDR3: CASSFLLAGPYEQYF

J: TRBJ2-7
D: TRBD1
V: TRBV28
size: .
DNA: TGTGCCAGCAGTTTTTCGGGACAGGCCTTCTACGAGCAGTACTTC
CDR3: CASSFSGQAFYEQYF

J: TRBJ1-1
D: TRBD1
V: TRBV18
size: .
DNA: TGTGCCAGCTCACCTCCGACAGGGGGCGACACTGAAGCTTTCTTT
CDR3: CASSPPTGGDTEAFF

J: TRBJ1-1
D: TRBD1
V: TRBV7-3
size: .
DNA: TGTGCCAGCAGCTTAAATATCCCCACAGGGGATGTGGCCACTGAAGCTTTCTTT
CDR3: CASSLNIPTGDVATEAFF

J: TRBJ2-7
D: TRBD1
V: TRBV5-1
size: .
DNA: TGCGCCAGCAGCTCCCCGGACAGGGGGGACGAGCAGTACTTC
CDR3: CASSSPDRGDEQYF